These 9 T cell receptor beta chains originate from one sample sequenced in a study of molecular identifiers for immune sequencing clone quantification. TCRdb re-derived calls from the PCR reads in MiXCR, one entry per CDR3 protein. The sample holds over 600,000 distinct CDR3 sequences, 15% to 20% seen once. Sequencing input: naive CD8+ T cells from blood, with Jurkat cell RNA spiked in. Indicated subset: FACS-sorted CD8+CD4-CCR7+CD45RA+ naive T cells. The origin of the receptors is a human donor in good health. Some libraries in this study had Jurkat cell RNA spiked in.

This clonotype was counted many times. The chain joins TRBV19 to TRBJ1-6, with D tentatively TRBD1 (6 bases). This CDR3 spans 15 amino acids. Germline CDR1 LNHDA, CDR2 SQIVND (reference sequence). Trimming took 2 bases from V and 4 from J, leaving 9 bases between them. CDR3 protein: CASSIFGQYNSPLHF. Written as DNA, the CDR3 is TGTGCCAGTAGTATATTTGGACAGTATAATTCACCCCTCCACTTT.

On this clonotype: A clone one base away is much larger, so this may be a read error. The rearrangement links TRBV6-2 or TRBV6-3 to TRBJ2-7; D gene uncertain. The ends were cut back, 5 bases at V and 5 bases at J, with 4 bases in the middle. CDR1 is MNHEY, CDR2 SVGEGT, per germline. The CDR3 is made up of 10 amino acids. CDR3 in DNA: TGTGCCAGCAGTGAGAACGAGCAGTACTTC. Translated, it gives CASSENEQYF.

This clonotype was counted many times. The DNA for the CDR3 is TGTGCCAGCAGCTTAGAAGTGGACTATGGCTACACCTTC. It specifies CASSLEVDYGYTF. The chain employs TRBV7-9 and TRBJ1-2; D is uncertain. Germline-derived CDR1 and CDR2 are SEHNR and FQNEAQ (reference sequence). The CDR3 totals 13 residues. Between the trimmed V and J ends, which lost 1 base and 3 bases, there was a span of 6 bases.

This clonotype was picked up many times. The chain joins TRBV28 to TRBJ2-3; no definite D call. CDR3 length: 14 residues. Trimming took off 4 bases at V and 6 bases at J, with 14 bases between the two ends. CDR1 and CDR2 from the germline V gene are MDHEN and SYDVKM. The chain's CDR3 is CASSYSLRADTQYF. The CDR3 nucleotides read TGTGCCAGCAGTTATTCCCTACGAGCGGATACGCAGTATTTT.

This clonotype occurred many times. This chain connects TRBV30 to TRBJ2-1, with 9 bases fitting TRBD1. V was pared by 1 base and J by 9 bases, with 4 bases of the junction left unmatched. This CDR3 has 13 residues. CDR1 is GTSNPN, CDR2 SVGIG, per germline (reference sequence). The CDR3 DNA follows: TGTGCCTGGAGTGAACAGGGGGCGAGTGAGCAGTTCTTC. This translates into CAWSEQGASEQFF.

This clonotype was seen only once. This may arise from a read error, as a much more abundant clone is one base away. V gene TRBV5-3 combines with J gene TRBJ2-3; D unclear. TRBV5-3 is flagged as an ORF with uncertain function. This CDR3 has 12 residues. CDR3 loop: CVSSYHTDTQYF. The CDR3 bases are TGTGTCAGCAGCTATCACACAGATACGCAGTATTTT.

This clonotype was found a few times. The chain employs TRBV7-9 and TRBJ2-3; the match to TRBD2 covers 9 bases. Unmatched junction bases numbered 8, after V lost 5 bases and J lost 2 bases. The CDR3 runs 16 residues. CDR1 is SEHNR, CDR2 FQNEAQ, per germline (reference sequence). The DNA for the CDR3 is TGTGCCAGCAGCCCCCCTAGCGGGGTTCACACAGATACGCAGTATTTT. This encodes CASSPPSGVHTDTQYF. Filled out from reference TRBV7-9 and TRBJ2-3, the complete variable domain reads DTGVSQNPRHKITKRGQNVTFRCDPISEHNRLYWYRQTLGQGPEFLTYFQNEAQLEKSRLLSDRFSAERPKGSFSTLEIQRTEQGDSAMYLCASSPPSGVHTDTQYFGPGTRLTVL.

The V and J genes are TRBV27 and TRBJ2-3; TRBD2 is a possible D gene (5 bases). Germline V gene sequence: CDR1 MNHEY, CDR2 SMNVEV (reference sequence). The CDR3 has 15 residues. V was cut by 10 bases and J by 2 bases, with 19 bases left in between. CDR3 loop: CATTAGAGNTDTQYF. DNA of the CDR3: TGTGCCACCACGGCGGGTGCCGGGAACACAGATACGCAGTATTTT.

This clonotype was seen just once. The chain combines TRBV19 with TRBJ1-6; 7 bases map to TRBD1. There are 14 residues in the CDR3. J was trimmed by 5 bases and V by 5 bases; bases with no gene match: 3. CDR1 is LNHDA and CDR2 is SQIVND in the germline V gene (reference sequence). The CDR3, as DNA: TGTGCCAGTAGTCAGGGACAGCATAATTCACCCCTCCACTTT. Its protein is CASSQGQHNSPLHF.